Following are 29 T cell receptor beta chains from one sample sequenced in a study of T cells in Graves' hyperthyroidism and ophthalmopathy. It was RNA transcripts that yielded the amplified TCR beta CDR3 regions. Using the HTBI primer set, a first-round RT-PCR was run on the TCR CDR3. A single record per CDR3 protein comes from TCRdb applying MiXCR to the multiplex PCR reads. This table holds some 770,000 distinct CDR3 sequences, about 17% found once. Input material: blood. These receptors all come from a man younger than 35 with Graves' hyperthyroidism.

The chain joins TRBV4-2 to TRBJ2-7; D may be TRBD2 (5 bases). Trimming removed 0 bases at V and 3 bases at J, with 12 bases between. The CDR3 consists of 15 residues. The germline gives CDR1 LGHNA, CDR2 YNFKEQ. The DNA for the CDR3 is TGTGCCAGCAGCCAAGACGGTGATAGCGACTACGAGCAGTACTTC. This encodes CASSQDGDSDYEQYF.

This clonotype has ten or more counts. The chain has TRBV18 and TRBJ1-3; unclear D gene. V lost 6 bases and J lost 0, with 12 bases in between. The CDR3 consists of 15 residues. Germline V CDR1 and CDR2: KGHSH, LQKENI. The CDR3 protein is CASSLFSDSGNTIYF. CDR3 DNA: TGTGCCAGCTCCCTATTCTCGGACTCTGGAAACACCATATATTTT. Complete variable domain (other parts from reference TRBV18 and TRBJ1-3): NAGVMQNPRHLVRRRGQEARLRCSPMKGHSHVYWYRQLPEEGLKFMVYLQKENIIDESGMPKERFSAEFPKEGPSILRIQQVVRGDSAAYFCASSLFSDSGNTIYFGEGSWLTVV.

The chain links TRBV20-1 to TRBJ2-7, with 12 bases that match TRBD2. Unmatched junction bases numbered 8, after V lost 6 bases and J lost 2 bases. This CDR3 is 15 amino acids long. Germline V CDR1 and CDR2: DFQATT, SNEGSKA (reference sequence). This chain's CDR3 is CSATGTSGPAYEQYF. The DNA for the CDR3 is TGCAGTGCCACAGGGACTAGCGGGCCCGCCTACGAGCAGTACTTC.

This clonotype was detected many times. The CDR3 reads CASSLNRMNTEAFF. CDR3 sequence (DNA): TGTGCCAGCTCACTTAACCGCATGAACACTGAAGCTTTCTTT. The chain recombines TRBV18 with TRBJ1-1, with D uncertain. The germline V gene has CDR1 KGHSH and CDR2 LQKENI. V gave up 4 bases and J gave up 0 bases, with 9 bases separating them. This CDR3 has 14 residues.

This clonotype was detected a few times. The genes are TRBV10-3 and TRBJ1-2; D is perhaps TRBD1 (6 bases). The V end lost 0 bases, the J end lost 4 bases, and 12 bases lay between the germline ends. The CDR3 totals 15 residues. CDR1 and CDR2 (germline): ENHRY, SYGVKD. The DNA for the CDR3 is TGTGCCATCAGTGAGTCTCAGCAGGGGCCCTATGGCTACACCTTC. Translated, it gives CAISESQQGPYGYTF.

There are a few counts of this clonotype. The rearrangement joins TRBV4-1 to TRBJ2-7, with D uncertain. Germline V lookup: CDR1 MGHRA, CDR2 YSYEKL. The CDR3 loop spans 13 amino acids. V lost 0 bases, J lost 1 base, and 4 bases lay in between. The CDR3 DNA reads TGCGCCAGCAGCCAAGATGAATCCTACGAGCAGTACTTC. Translated, it gives CASSQDESYEQYF.

The sample holds a few counts of this clonotype. This chain joins TRBV29-1 and TRBJ2-5; TRBD1 matches at 10 bases. From germline, CDR1 is SQVTM and CDR2 ANQGSEA. The CDR3 covers 16 residues. V lost 4 bases and J lost 3; bases outside the gene matches: 11. The CDR3 spells CSVAGRYGTGEETQYF. In DNA, the CDR3 is TGCAGCGTTGCGGGGCGGTACGGGACAGGGGAAGAGACCCAGTACTTC.

The J gene is TRBJ1-2, the V gene TRBV6-2 or TRBV6-3; a weak D match, TRBD1 (5 bases). Deletions cut 5 bases from V and 0 bases from J, with 10 bases between. This CDR3 region has 14 residues. Germline CDR1 and CDR2: MNHEY and SVGEGT. CDR3 sequence: CASSDSYSNYGYTF. DNA for the CDR3: TGTGCCAGCAGTGACAGCTATTCTAACTATGGCTACACCTTC.

The chain is built from TRBV28 and TRBJ2-4; 8 bases agree with TRBD1. Germline CDR1 and CDR2: MDHEN and SYDVKM. The trim removed 4 bases at V and 12 bases at J, leaving 8 bases unmatched. The CDR3 has 13 residues. The CDR3 reads CASSSGGEKAQYF. The CDR3, as DNA: TGTGCCAGCAGTTCAGGGGGCGAAAAAGCTCAGTACTTC.

This clonotype showed up just a few times. The chain carries TRBV7-9 and TRBJ1-1, with D possibly TRBD1 on 5 matching bases. Germline CDR1 is SEHNR and CDR2 is FQNEAQ (reference sequence). V was pared by 0 bases and J by 4 bases, with 12 bases between. There are 15 residues in the CDR3. The DNA of the CDR3 is TGTGCCAGCAGCTTAGCCTTTACAGGAGGCACTGAAGCTTTCTTT. Encoded protein: CASSLAFTGGTEAFF.

V and J are TRBV3-1 and TRBJ1-3, with D possibly matching TRBD1 (5 bases). Per germline, CDR1 LGHDT and CDR2 YNNKEL (reference sequence). There are 14 residues in the CDR3. Trimming stripped 4 bases from V and 4 bases from J, with 11 bases between. DNA of the CDR3: TGTGCCAGCAGCCGATCAGGGACGGGAAACACCATATATTTT. Translation: CASSRSGTGNTIYF.

The CDR3 region has the DNA TGCGCCAGCAGACCAAGGACAGCCTATGGCTACACCTTC. This gives the protein CASRPRTAYGYTF. The gene calls are TRBV5-1 and TRBJ1-2, with D perhaps matching TRBD1 (6 bases). This CDR3 is built from 13 residues. The germline V gene has CDR1 SGHRS and CDR2 YFSETQ. The V end lost 5 bases, the J end lost 4 bases, and 12 bases lay between the germline ends.

This sequence joins TRBV9 and TRBJ1-3, with 7 bases identical to TRBD1. This CDR3 comprises 16 residues. Germline values: CDR1 SGDLS, CDR2 YYNGEE. V lost 0 bases, J lost 0 bases, and 3 bases stayed unmatched. The CDR3 DNA reads as TGTGCCAGCAGCGTAGGGGGACAGAGCTCTGGAAACACCATATATTTT. Protein product: CASSVGGQSSGNTIYF.

This sequence joins TRBV20-1 and TRBJ1-5, with TRBD1 matching over 7 bases. Germline loops: CDR1 DFQATT, CDR2 SNEGSKA (reference sequence). The CDR3 loop spans 16 amino acids. J lost 2 bases, V lost 3 bases, and 10 bases had no gene match. CDR3 nucleotides: TGCAGTGCTAGGGTTAGACAGGGTTCGGGCAATCAGCCCCAGCATTTT. As protein: CSARVRQGSGNQPQHF.

CDR3 coding DNA: TGTGCCAGCAGCTTGGTCGACAGTCTTCTTAGCAATCAGCCCCAGCATTTT. Its protein is CASSLVDSLLSNQPQHF. The chain links TRBV13 to TRBJ1-5, with D tentatively TRBD1 (5 bases). Germline V lookup: CDR1 PRHDT, CDR2 FYEKMQ (reference sequence). The CDR3 is 17 residues long. The germline V and J ends were trimmed by 3 bases and 0 bases, with 15 bases remaining between them.

The J gene is TRBJ2-5, the V gene TRBV6-2 or TRBV6-3; TRBD1 matches 8 bases. The CDR3 is made up of 15 amino acids. V dropped 5 bases and J dropped 3; count of bases not matched to a gene: 8. CDR1 is MNHEY, CDR2 SVGEGT, per germline. The CDR3: CASSGRGRVEETQYF. CDR3 in DNA: TGTGCCAGCAGTGGCAGGGGGCGGGTGGAAGAGACCCAGTACTTC.

In DNA, the CDR3 is TGCAGTGCTTCACTAGACAGGGGGGACGAGCAGTACTTC. Translating gives CSASLDRGDEQYF. The chain uses TRBV20-1 and TRBJ2-7; 9 nucleotides match TRBD1. The CDR3 has 13 residues. The germline V gene encodes CDR1 DFQATT and CDR2 SNEGSKA (reference sequence). Losses at the gene ends were 5 bases for V and 5 bases for J; bases not matched to a gene: 7.

This clonotype showed up just a few times. The J gene is TRBJ1-5, the V gene TRBV11-2; possible D gene TRBD1, 6 bases. Looked up from germline, CDR1 is SGHAT and CDR2 is FQNNGV. V dropped 1 base and J dropped 0 bases, with 13 bases sitting between them. The CDR3 consists of 17 residues. CDR3 nucleotides: TGTGCCAGCAGCTTAGGAGGGGGGCTCTATAGCAATCAGCCCCAGCATTTT. Residues: CASSLGGGLYSNQPQHF.

At least ten counts were recorded for this clonotype. The gene calls are TRBV2 and TRBJ2-7; 7 nucleotides align to TRBD1. Germline V gene sequence: CDR1 SNHLY, CDR2 FYNNEI. Germline trimming cut 7 bases from V and 2 bases from J; bases unmatched to any gene: 5. This CDR3 is 13 amino acids long. The CDR3 spells CASTGQAPYEQYF. CDR3 in DNA: TGTGCCAGCACAGGACAGGCTCCCTACGAGCAGTACTTC.

This clonotype has just a few counts. The chain is built from TRBV11-3 and TRBJ2-7, with D maybe TRBD1 (6 bases). CDR3 length: 14 residues. V lost 3 bases to trimming and J lost 3 bases, with 12 bases between them. Germline CDR1 SGHNT, CDR2 YENEEA. CDR3 residues: CASSLGAAIYEQYF. As DNA, the CDR3 is TGTGCCAGCAGCTTGGGGGCAGCTATCTACGAGCAGTACTTC.

The table lists this clonotype with a few counts. The chain uses TRBV2 and TRBJ2-5; weak D call: TRBD1 (5 bases). CDR1 SNHLY and CDR2 FYNNEI come from the germline V gene. The CDR3 is made up of 12 amino acids. V was shortened by 6 bases and J by 7 bases, with 12 bases between the two germline ends. The CDR3 DNA reads as TGTGCCAGCAGGGACATTCAGGTGACCCAGTACTTC. Its translation: CASRDIQVTQYF.

The rearrangement links TRBV27 to TRBJ1-6; a weak D match, TRBD1 (6 bases). This CDR3 has 16 amino acids. The V end lost 0 bases, the J end lost 3 bases, and 9 bases lay between the germline ends. Germline CDR1 is MNHEY and CDR2 is SMNVEV (reference sequence). CDR3 sequence: CASSLSRTDYNSPLHF. The CDR3 DNA reads TGTGCCAGCAGTTTATCGAGGACAGACTATAATTCACCCCTCCACTTT.

This clonotype showed up many times. The genes are TRBV12-3 or TRBV12-4 and TRBJ2-5; 10 bases map to TRBD2. Losses at the gene ends were 2 bases for V and 5 bases for J; bases not matched to a gene: 2. CDR3 length: 14 amino acids. The CDR3 DNA sequence: TGTGCCAGCAGTTTAAGCGGGAGGGCTGAGACCCAGTACTTC. Encoded protein: CASSLSGRAETQYF.

This clonotype came up many times. The chain employs TRBV28 and TRBJ2-1; 10 bases line up with TRBD2. The CDR3 extends over 17 amino acids. J gave up 0 bases and V 2 bases, and 4 bases lay outside the gene matches. Germline CDR1 reads MDHEN; CDR2 reads SYDVKM. In nucleotides, the CDR3 is TGTGCCAGCAGTTTAGTGGGACTAGCGAGCTCCTACAATGAGCAGTTCTTC. Translation gives CASSLVGLASSYNEQFF.

The J gene is TRBJ1-2, the V gene TRBV4-1; 7 nucleotides match TRBD1. Germline V gene lookup returns CDR1 MGHRA and CDR2 YSYEKL. The V segment lost 4 bases and the J segment 2 bases; nucleotides outside the gene matches: 7. The CDR3 totals 15 residues. The CDR3 protein is CASSRTETGNYGYTF. CDR3 coding DNA: TGCGCCAGCAGCCGGACTGAGACAGGGAACTATGGCTACACCTTC.

The V and J genes are TRBV20-1 and TRBJ2-5; D might be TRBD1 (6 bases). Germline assignment: CDR1 DFQATT and CDR2 SNEGSKA (reference sequence). V lost 7 bases, J lost 5 bases, and 17 bases lay in between. CDR3 size: 13 residues. The chain's CDR3 is CSVQITGLETQYF. The CDR3 bases are TGCAGTGTTCAGATAACAGGGTTGGAGACCCAGTACTTC.

This clonotype has a count of ten or more. The CDR3 here is CASSLGVEGSYEQYF. In DNA form, the CDR3 reads TGTGCCAGCAGCTTAGGAGTGGAGGGGTCCTACGAGCAGTACTTC. The chain has TRBV11-1 and TRBJ2-7, with D perhaps matching TRBD2 (6 bases). The germline V and J ends were trimmed by 1 base and 1 base, with 11 bases remaining between them. CDR1 and CDR2 (germline): SGHAT, FQDESV (reference sequence). This CDR3 has 15 amino acids.

Notes on this clonotype: This may be a read error: a much more frequent sequence differs by one nucleotide. V is TRBV6-1 and J is TRBJ1-1; D may be TRBD1 (5 bases). The CDR3 is made up of 13 amino acids. The germline gives CDR1 MNHNS, CDR2 SASEGT. V dropped 4 bases and J dropped 1 base, with 7 bases sitting between them. The DNA of the CDR3 is TGTGCCAGCAGTGCACAGGAGAACACTGAAGCTTTCTTT. This codes for CASSAQENTEAFF.

The chain combines TRBV28 with TRBJ1-2; D unclear. Trimming shortened V by 5 bases and J by 3 bases, and 16 bases separated the two germline ends. The germline V gene has CDR1 MDHEN and CDR2 SYDVKM. There are 15 residues in the CDR3. CDR3 in DNA: TGTGCCAGCAGTCCTCCTCTGGCCACCTACTATGGCTACACCTTC. Residues: CASSPPLATYYGYTF.